This TCR beta chain was found in a study of early T cells in non-severe SARS-CoV-2 infection. Study-level background: Unsorted whole-blood RNA was sequenced in bulk, leaving chains unpaired.

The J segment lost 0 bases and the V segment lost 1 base, leaving 15 bases of the junction unmatched. Germline CDR1 is DFQATT and CDR2 is SNEGSKA (reference sequence). This CDR3 has 19 amino acids. As concerns this clonotype: Its antigen is undetermined.

Study findings and constraints: Sequences matched to VDJdb favored anti-spike CD8 responses, while private and CD4 specificities were missed.

Individual cDNA molecules each received unique molecular identifiers attached to them. From the 5' RACE reads, TCRdb called clonotypes with MiXCR, one entry per CDR3 protein. The sample holds fewer than 100,000 distinct CDR3 sequences, over 8.5% seen once. V and J are TRBV20-1 and TRBJ2-1; TRBD2 matches at 7 bases. This receptor was taken from an adult who was a healthcare worker with PCR-confirmed SARS-CoV-2 infection or an uninfected control (not recorded which). Sequencing used whole blood. The CDR3 is CSARVLNGQRGSSYNEQFF. In DNA form, the CDR3 reads TGCAGTGCTAGAGTACTTAATGGGCAGCGCGGGAGCTCCTACAATGAGCAGTTCTTC.